The clone carrying this T cell receptor (beta chain) was found many times. Its antigen remains unidentified. TCR cDNA, made by 5'RACE template switching, carried an added universal primer site and UMIs. A single record per CDR3 protein comes from TCRdb applying MiXCR to the 5' RACE reads. The profile shows some 320,000 distinct CDR3 sequences, under 9% of them singletons. This sample is part of a study of T cells after yellow fever vaccination. Across the study: Low-cell-number fractions were prepared with SMART-Seq v4 Ultra Low Input. The study, taken as a whole, reports: Weaker in magnitude, the secondary response showed a faster peak on day 5 versus 15.

Germline values: CDR1 SGHAT, CDR2 FQNNGV. V dropped 2 bases and J dropped 3; count of bases not matched to a gene: 3. This CDR3 is 15 amino acids long. The receptor was isolated from a man between 18 and 35 years old who received the YFV17D yellow fever vaccine. The source material was CD4+ T cells sorted from PBMCs, sampled 5 days after the yellow fever booster vaccination. This rearrangement joins TRBV11-2 to TRBJ2-3; 9 bases align to TRBD1. The CDR3, as DNA: TGTGCCAGCAGCTTAACAGGGGGCGCGACAGATACGCAGTATTTT. Amino acids: CASSLTGGATDTQYF.